The entry below describes one TCR beta chain. The target antigen is unknown. The data derive from a study of cytomegalovirus exposure and HLA in healthy donors. The study, taken as a whole, reports: Across HLA loci, a later analysis found differing TCR association rates, with DRB1 most and HLA-C fewest.

A multiplex PCR was run with 60 Vbeta primers and 13 Jbeta primers. Some clones are missing from TCRdb's copy, which holds only in-frame ones; the method was immunoSEQ multiplex PCR. The sample carries about 110,000 clones, over 65% recorded once. The CDR3 spans 15 residues. Germline V gene sequence: CDR1 LNHDA, CDR2 SQIVND (reference sequence). The ends were cut back, 3 bases at V and 6 bases at J, with 17 bases in the middle. This receptor was obtained from a middle-aged man in good health and CMV-seropositive. The specimen sequenced was PBMCs. The chain carries TRBV19 and TRBJ1-2; possibly TRBD1 for D (5 bases). CDR3 sequence: CASSIGQGPSDGYTF. The CDR3 bases are TGTGCCAGTAGTATCGGGCAGGGCCCTTCGGATGGCTACACCTTC.